These 5 T cell receptor beta chains originate from one sample sequenced in a study of blood T cell repertoires in COVID-19. Generated by immunoSEQ multiplex PCR, the TCRdb table keeps only in-frame clones and is missing some. This sample has 150,000 to 200,000 clones, with roughly nine tenths found just once. The sequenced material came from peripheral blood. The receptors were sampled from a woman aged 70-85 years with acute or convalescent COVID-19.

The chain couples TRBV10-1 to TRBJ2-1; 10 bases agree with TRBD1. V was clipped by 4 bases and J by 0 bases; unmatched bases: 6. Looked up from germline, CDR1 is WNHNN and CDR2 is SYGVQD (reference sequence). CDR3 size: 17 residues. CDR3 nucleotides: TGCGCCAGCAGTGCCTCCGGGACAGGGGCCTCCTACAATGAGCAGTTCTTC. It encodes CASSASGTGASYNEQFF.

The rearrangement links TRBV19 to TRBJ1-1; 10 bases match TRBD1. There are 15 residues in the CDR3. Trimming at V came to 5 bases and at J to 5 bases, leaving 8 bases not matched to a gene. Germline CDR1 and CDR2: LNHDA and SQIVND (reference sequence). The CDR3 coding sequence is TGTGCCAGTAGTGCTCAGACAGGGGGCCGGACTGAAGCTTTCTTT. It encodes CASSAQTGGRTEAFF.

The J gene is TRBJ1-4, the V gene TRBV6-5; D is unresolved. Germline V gene data show CDR1 as MNHEY and CDR2 as SVGAGI. V lost 2 bases, J lost 11 bases, and 15 bases lay in between. This CDR3 is 14 amino acids long. The CDR3 bases are TGTGCCAGCAGTTACAGGGAGGACCGTGGGAAACTGTTTTTT. Its protein is CASSYREDRGKLFF.

The rearrangement uses TRBV2 and TRBJ1-5, with 7 bases aligning to TRBD1. This CDR3 contains 14 residues. Germline trimming cut 6 bases from V and 3 bases from J; bases unmatched to any gene: 5. Germline V gene sequence: CDR1 SNHLY, CDR2 FYNNEI. CDR3 coding DNA: TGTGCCAGCAGAGGGGACAGCCTCAATCAGCCCCAGCATTTT. Its protein product is CASRGDSLNQPQHF.

The chain recombines TRBV7-9 with TRBJ2-3; a possible D gene is TRBD1 (6 bases). Between the trimmed V and J ends, which lost 5 bases and 7 bases, there was a span of 10 bases. From germline, CDR1 is SEHNR and CDR2 FQNEAQ (reference sequence). The CDR3 has 12 amino acids. The CDR3 protein is CASSPQGHTQYF. The CDR3 nucleotides read TGTGCCAGCAGCCCCCAGGGGCATACGCAGTATTTT.